Detailed here is one T cell receptor (beta chain). The record originates from a study of blood T cell repertoires in COVID-19. Study summary: Some COVID-19 samples were acute and others convalescent; all came from the United States, Italy and Spain. From T cells, B-cell-depleted T cells, or PBMCs came the material, which was cDNA or gDNA.

Per the original data handling: Nucleated cell counts were estimated from reference gene primer amplification. Measured with immunoSEQ multiplex PCR; TCRdb has only the in-frame clones, and not every one. V, J and clone size are those of that table, while D and trimming were read from the DNA. The table shows approximately 190,000 clones, with roughly 86% occurring only once. The CDR3 is 14 amino acids. Germline lookup yields CDR1 LNHDA and CDR2 SQIVND (reference sequence). Trimming shortened V by 3 bases and J by 6 bases, and 12 bases separated the two germline ends. The receptor comes from a woman between 70 and 85 years old with active or convalescent COVID-19. The sample comprised peripheral blood. The V call is TRBV19, the J call TRBJ2-1, with D tentatively TRBD2 (6 bases). CDR3 DNA: TGTGCCAGTAGTATTCGGGGTAGCGGCAATGAGCAGTTCTTC. Translating gives CASSIRGSGNEQFF.